This T cell receptor beta chain was found in a study of control samples from healthy donors and cancer patients (dated by TCRdb to the early 2020s). The library was built by means of the immunoSEQ multiplex PCR assay. TCRdb carries this immuneACCESS record with in-frame sequences only. Its versions omit some clonotypes, under half of them owing to an unresolved V gene in the studies checked, with the rest unexplained. For this sample there are around 150,000 clones; about 90% appear just once. The ten largest clones represent about 12% of the sample. In regard to this clone: Its antigen is currently not known. Base qualities are not at hand, and no much larger clone is one base apart.

Deletion took 0 bases off V and 3 bases off J, with a span of 13 bases between the germline ends. Per the germline V gene, SGHRS is the CDR1 and YFSETQ is the CDR2. Reading from cysteine to phenylalanine, the CDR3 counts 15 amino acids. The only DNA kept is the CDR3, 45 bases in frame from the first base. The receptor chain draws on TRBV5-1 and TRBJ2-7; a tentative D call is TRBD2 (6 bases match). Sequencing used blood. The sequence came from a young man in good health. The DNA reads TGCGCCAGCAGCTTGGCGGGACTCCCACTCTACGAGCAGTACTTC. Its product reads: CASSLAGLPLYEQYF.